This passage covers 5 T cell receptor beta chains from one sample sequenced in a study of memory CD4+ T cells and cytomegalovirus serostatus. The sort gate was single viable CD3+CD4+CD8-CD45RO+ cells for memory CD4+ T cells. The table came from immunoSEQ multiplex PCR; TCRdb's copy has only in-frame clones and leaves some out. This sample has 50,000 to 65,000 clones, with about 70% found just once. The sequenced sample was memory CD4+ T cells from blood. All receptors derive from an adult in good health and CMV-seropositive.

This clone was picked up one time. The CDR3 sequence is CASLIWTGSYEQYF. The CDR3 DNA sequence: TGTGCCAGCCTAATATGGACAGGCTCCTACGAGCAGTACTTC. J is TRBJ2-7 and V is TRBV6-1; 7 bases agree with TRBD1. The germline CDR1 and CDR2 sequences are MNHNS and SASEGT. J was trimmed by 0 bases and V by 8 bases; bases with no gene match: 7. This CDR3 has 14 amino acids.

V and J are TRBV19 and TRBJ2-2; 8 bases are shared with TRBD1. V trimming: 6 bases; J trimming: 3 bases; junction bases outside the gene matches: 6. The CDR3 contains 15 residues. Germline CDR1 reads LNHDA; CDR2 reads SQIVND (reference sequence). Here the CDR3 DNA reads TGTGCCAGTAGCCGGACAGGGCCGGACACCGGGGAGCTGTTTTTT. Protein sequence: CASSRTGPDTGELFF.

Concerning this clone itself: An end of the junction differs from the germline gene, which may be a read error. The CDR3, as DNA: TGTGCCAGCAGCTCCAGGGGGACAGCCTCTATCGGGCTTTTT. It specifies CASSSRGTASIGLF. The chain combines TRBV5-6 with TRBJ1-4; 7 bases line up with TRBD1. The CDR3 runs to 14 residues. Germline values: CDR1 SGHDT, CDR2 YYEEEE.

The CDR3 DNA sequence: TGTGCCTGGAGTGTAGGTGGGCCGAGCTCTGGAAACACCATATATTTT. Encoded protein: CAWSVGGPSSGNTIYF. The chain couples TRBV30 to TRBJ1-3; D is uncertain. The CDR3 contains 16 residues. Germline-derived CDR1 and CDR2 are GTSNPN and SVGIG (reference sequence). The ends were cut back, 0 bases at V and 0 bases at J, with 12 bases in the middle.

The genes are TRBV5-1 and TRBJ2-6; TRBD1 matches at 7 bases. Germline CDR1 SGHRS, CDR2 YFSETQ. This CDR3 has 15 residues. V shed 6 bases and J 4 bases; nucleotides not matched to a gene: 7. CDR3 sequence: CASTDRVAGANVLTF. In nucleotides, the CDR3 is TGCGCCAGCACTGACAGGGTCGCCGGGGCCAACGTCCTGACTTTC.